The 21 T cell receptor beta chains below all came from one sample that was sequenced in a study of T cell changes during pregnancy in multiple sclerosis. Measured with immunoSEQ multiplex PCR; TCRdb has only the in-frame clones, and not every one. Of roughly 110,000 clones listed, roughly nine tenths are singletons. The specimen was peripheral blood, collected before pregnancy. The receptors shown here come from a female donor with multiple sclerosis, enrolled in a pregnancy study.

V and J are TRBV5-4 and TRBJ2-3, with 7 bases fitting TRBD2. J lost 0 bases, V lost 3 bases, and 4 bases had no gene match. This CDR3 region has 15 residues. Germline V gives CDR1 SGHNT, CDR2 YYREEE (reference sequence). CDR3 sequence: CASSYSGVSTDTQYF. For the CDR3, the DNA is TGTGCCAGCAGCTACAGCGGGGTTAGCACAGATACGCAGTATTTT.

This clone has only one observation. A read error may account for a junction end that differs from germline. The chain links TRBV19 to TRBJ2-1; TRBD2 matches 11 bases. Germline loops: CDR1 LNHDA, CDR2 SQIVND (reference sequence). This CDR3 comprises 14 residues. The CDR3, as DNA: TGTGCCAGCAGTAGCGGGGGGGCCTTAGGCGAGCAGTTCTTC. Translation gives CASSSGGALGEQFF.

This chain links TRBV7-8 with TRBJ2-2, with 7 nucleotides matching TRBD2. The V gene's germline CDR1 is SGHVS and CDR2 FQNEAQ. This CDR3 spans 15 amino acids. With 4 bases clipped from V and 1 base from J, the junction kept 3 bases outside the gene matches. CDR3 sequence reads: CASSWGGGNTGELFF. In nucleotides, the CDR3 is TGTGCCAGCAGCTGGGGCGGGGGGAACACCGGGGAGCTGTTTTTT.

This clone was seen a few times. The V gene is TRBV10-3, the J gene TRBJ1-1; D is unresolved. The germline CDR1 and CDR2 sequences are ENHRY and SYGVKD. The ends were cut back, 4 bases at V and 4 bases at J, with 13 bases in the middle. The CDR3 contains 14 residues. The CDR3 region is CAISASRDTTEAFF. The CDR3 coding sequence is TGTGCCATCAGTGCCTCGAGGGATACCACTGAAGCTTTCTTT.

V usage is TRBV5-5 and J usage is TRBJ2-5, with 12 bases identical to TRBD2. Germline values: CDR1 SGHKS, CDR2 YYEKEE (reference sequence). This CDR3 has 16 residues. The ends lost 4 bases at V and 1 base at J; junction bases unmatched: 5. The CDR3 loop reads CASSLASGGGQETQYF. CDR3 DNA: TGTGCCAGCAGCCTGGCTAGCGGGGGGGGCCAAGAGACCCAGTACTTC.

The chain carries TRBV28 and TRBJ2-3; the D gene is possibly TRBD2 (5 bases). CDR3 length: 12 residues. V was cut by 6 bases and J by 2 bases, with 6 bases left in between. Germline V gene lookup returns CDR1 MDHEN and CDR2 SYDVKM. The CDR3 DNA sequence: TGTGCCAGCAGAGCGGACACAGATACGCAGTATTTT. Translating it yields CASRADTDTQYF.

This sequence joins TRBV9 and TRBJ1-1, with TRBD1 matching 10 bases. The trim removed 3 bases at V and 1 base at J, leaving 6 bases unmatched. The CDR3 consists of 16 residues. The germline V gene encodes CDR1 SGDLS and CDR2 YYNGEE. The chain's CDR3 is CASSARQGAWNTEAFF. The CDR3 DNA reads as TGTGCCAGCAGCGCCCGACAGGGGGCTTGGAACACTGAAGCTTTCTTT.

The chain couples TRBV19 to TRBJ1-2; D might be TRBD1 (5 bases). The germline V and J ends were trimmed by 5 bases and 4 bases, with 14 bases remaining between them. The CDR3 is 14 residues long. Germline CDR1 is LNHDA and CDR2 is SQIVND (reference sequence). In DNA form, the CDR3 reads TGTGCCAGTAGTCCTACCGGGACTGTCTATGGCTACACCTTC. It is translated as CASSPTGTVYGYTF.

The V gene is TRBV4-1, the J gene TRBJ1-1; D not certain. Germline CDR1 is MGHRA and CDR2 is YSYEKL. Trimming took off 5 bases at V and 5 bases at J, with 15 bases between the two ends. CDR3 size: 14 residues. CDR3 DNA: TGCGCCAGCAGCTCGTTAGGGAGAAAGACTGAAGCTTTCTTT. It codes for CASSSLGRKTEAFF.

V and J are TRBV29-1 and TRBJ2-5; 7 bases are shared with TRBD2. This CDR3 region has 14 residues. The germline CDR1 and CDR2 sequences are SQVTM and ANQGSEA. Losses at the gene ends were 2 bases for V and 5 bases for J; bases not matched to a gene: 8. In DNA form, the CDR3 reads TGCAGCGTTGAATCGGGGGGTGTAGGGGAGACCCAGTACTTC. Translated, it gives CSVESGGVGETQYF.

This clone was seen only a few times. This rearrangement joins TRBV25-1 to TRBJ2-2, with no clear D. Germline assignment: CDR1 MGHDK and CDR2 SYGVNS. The length of the CDR3 is 13 residues. V dropped 4 bases and J dropped 2 bases, with 5 bases sitting between them. CDR3: CASSVRNTGELFF. The DNA for the CDR3 is TGTGCCAGCAGTGTCCGTAACACCGGGGAGCTGTTTTTT.

This chain joins TRBV5-1 and TRBJ2-2; TRBD2 might be the D (6 bases). Germline V gene sequence: CDR1 SGHRS, CDR2 YFSETQ. V shed 0 bases and J shed 1 base, with 10 bases lying between them. This CDR3 has 16 amino acids. The CDR3 protein is CASSLGRERNTGELFF. CDR3 nucleotide sequence: TGCGCCAGCAGCTTGGGCCGGGAGAGGAACACCGGGGAGCTGTTTTTT.

The V gene is TRBV28, the J gene TRBJ2-1; 8 positions agree with TRBD1. CDR1 is MDHEN, CDR2 SYDVKM, per germline. With 6 bases clipped from V and 7 bases from J, the junction kept 14 bases outside the gene matches. The CDR3 totals 16 residues. DNA of the CDR3: TGTGCCAGCAGCCTCCCGGACAGGGATGTGATTAATGAGCAGTTCTTC. It codes for CASSLPDRDVINEQFF.

V is TRBV5-1 and J is TRBJ1-6; D not resolved. The CDR3 has 14 residues. The germline CDR1 and CDR2 sequences are SGHRS and YFSETQ. The V end lost 5 bases, the J end lost 7 bases, and 13 bases lay between the germline ends. CDR3 protein: CASRALGLNSPLHF. The DNA for the CDR3 is TGCGCCAGCAGGGCCCTAGGATTAAATTCACCCCTCCACTTT.

V usage is TRBV19 and J usage is TRBJ1-5; unclear D gene. The CDR3 has 18 residues. Trimming stripped 5 bases from V and 0 bases from J, with 20 bases between. Germline V gives CDR1 LNHDA, CDR2 SQIVND (reference sequence). CDR3 sequence reads: CASSSRWTEFYSNQPQHF. The CDR3 nucleotides read TGTGCCAGTAGTTCGCGGTGGACTGAGTTCTATAGCAATCAGCCCCAGCATTTT.

This clone was detected only once. The rearrangement joins TRBV7-2 to TRBJ2-3; TRBD2 matches 8 bases. CDR1 and CDR2 (germline): SGHTA, FQGNSA. The CDR3 covers 16 residues. V lost 2 bases and J lost 4; bases outside the gene matches: 8. This CDR3 is CASSLSPGGRADTQYF. CDR3 nucleotide sequence: TGTGCCAGCAGCTTATCCCCGGGGGGGCGGGCAGATACGCAGTATTTT. The entire variable domain, with the rest obtained from reference TRBV7-2 and TRBJ2-3, is as follows: GAGVSQSPSNKVTEKGKDVELRCDPISGHTALYWYRQSLGQGLEFLIYFQGNSAPDKSGLPSDRFSAERTGGSVSTLTIQRTQQEDSAVYLCASSLSPGGRADTQYFGPGTRLTVL.

V usage is TRBV23-1 and J usage is TRBJ1-2; 7 bases are shared with TRBD1. TRBV23-1 is sorted into the ORF group, with uncertain function. Trimming cost V 1 base and J 2 bases; bases outside gene matches: 10. The CDR3 length is 17 residues. The CDR3: CASSQCSQGGQNYGYTF. CDR3 nucleotides: TGCGCCAGCAGTCAATGCTCCCAGGGGGGACAGAACTATGGCTACACCTTC.

This clone was recorded only once. This chain links TRBV7-9 with TRBJ2-7, with 14 nucleotides matching TRBD2. This CDR3 has 18 amino acids. The V segment lost 4 bases and the J segment 4 bases; nucleotides outside the gene matches: 12. Germline V gives CDR1 SEHNR, CDR2 FQNEAQ (reference sequence). The CDR3 spells CASSSARETSGGAYEQYF. The CDR3 DNA sequence: TGTGCCAGCAGCTCCGCTAGGGAGACTAGCGGGGGGGCATACGAGCAGTACTTC.

This clone was seen only a few times. The V and J genes are TRBV2 and TRBJ1-6; D unclear. The CDR3 contains 11 residues. V was trimmed by 4 bases and J by 10 bases, leaving 5 bases between them. CDR1 SNHLY and CDR2 FYNNEI come from the germline V gene. The CDR3 coding sequence is TGTGCCAGCAGTGGTCAGTCACCCCTCCACTTT. Translation gives CASSGQSPLHF.

The chain couples TRBV28 to TRBJ2-7; 7 nucleotides line up with TRBD1. V lost 5 bases to trimming and J lost 6 bases; unmatched junction nucleotides: 10. In germline, CDR1 is MDHEN, CDR2 SYDVKM. The CDR3 is made up of 14 amino acids. CDR3 sequence: CASSLRGRDREQYF. CDR3 sequence (DNA): TGTGCCAGCAGTCTTAGGGGGCGCGATCGCGAGCAGTACTTC.

This rearrangement joins TRBV6-5 to TRBJ2-7; D is ambiguous. CDR3 size: 14 residues. Trimming shortened V by 2 bases and J by 11 bases, and 19 bases separated the two germline ends. From germline, CDR1 is MNHEY and CDR2 SVGAGI. CDR3 nucleotides: TGTGCCAGCAGTTACGGCTATCTCGACTCCACGAAGTACTTC. Translated, it gives CASSYGYLDSTKYF.